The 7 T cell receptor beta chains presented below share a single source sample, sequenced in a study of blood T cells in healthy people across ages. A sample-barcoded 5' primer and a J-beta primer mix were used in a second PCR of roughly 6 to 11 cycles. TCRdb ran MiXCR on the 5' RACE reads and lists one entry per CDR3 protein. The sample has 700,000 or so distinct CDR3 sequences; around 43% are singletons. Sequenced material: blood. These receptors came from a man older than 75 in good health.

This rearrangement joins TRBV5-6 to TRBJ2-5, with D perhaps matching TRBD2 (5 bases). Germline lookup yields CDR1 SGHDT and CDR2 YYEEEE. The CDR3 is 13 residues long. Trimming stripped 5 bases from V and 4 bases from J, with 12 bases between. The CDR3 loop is CASSGSWGETQYF. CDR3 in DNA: TGTGCCAGCAGTGGGAGTTGGGGAGAGACCCAGTACTTC.

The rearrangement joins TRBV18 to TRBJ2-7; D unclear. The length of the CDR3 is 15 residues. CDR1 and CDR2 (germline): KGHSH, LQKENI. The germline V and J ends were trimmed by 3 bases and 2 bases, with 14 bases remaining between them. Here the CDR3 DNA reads TGTGCCAGCTCACCGGCAGGACGGAACACCTACGAGCAGTACTTC. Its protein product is CASSPAGRNTYEQYF.

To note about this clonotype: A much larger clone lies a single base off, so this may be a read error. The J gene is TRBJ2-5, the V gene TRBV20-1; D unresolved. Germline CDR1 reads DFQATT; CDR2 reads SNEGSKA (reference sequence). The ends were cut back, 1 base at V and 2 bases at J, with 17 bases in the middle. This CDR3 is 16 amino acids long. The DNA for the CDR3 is TGCAGTGCTAGAGTGTCAAGCGTCGGGTGGCAAGAGACCCAGTACTTC. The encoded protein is CSARVSSVGWQETQYF.

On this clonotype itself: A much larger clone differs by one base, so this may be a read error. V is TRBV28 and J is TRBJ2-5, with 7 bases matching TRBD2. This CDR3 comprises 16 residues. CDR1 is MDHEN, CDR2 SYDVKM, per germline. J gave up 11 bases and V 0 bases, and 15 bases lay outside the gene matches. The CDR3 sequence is CASSLWGRARSYGQYF. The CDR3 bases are TGTGCCAGCAGTTTATGGGGGAGGGCCCGCTCGTACGGGCAGTACTTC.

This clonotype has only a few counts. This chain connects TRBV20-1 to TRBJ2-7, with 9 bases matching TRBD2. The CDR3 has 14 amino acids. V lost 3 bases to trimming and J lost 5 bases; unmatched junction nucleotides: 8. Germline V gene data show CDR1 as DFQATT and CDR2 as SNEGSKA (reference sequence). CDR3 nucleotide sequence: TGCAGTGCTAGTGTTAGCGGGAGTCTGGACGAGCAGTACTTC. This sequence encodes CSASVSGSLDEQYF.

CDR3: CASSLGHQGAKNIQYF. DNA for the CDR3: TGTGCCAGCAGCCTGGGACATCAAGGAGCCAAAAACATTCAGTACTTC. The rearrangement joins TRBV5-4 to TRBJ2-4, with D perhaps TRBD1 (6 bases). Trimming stripped 4 bases from V and 0 bases from J, with 14 bases between. Looked up from germline, CDR1 is SGHNT and CDR2 is YYREEE (reference sequence). The CDR3 runs to 16 residues.

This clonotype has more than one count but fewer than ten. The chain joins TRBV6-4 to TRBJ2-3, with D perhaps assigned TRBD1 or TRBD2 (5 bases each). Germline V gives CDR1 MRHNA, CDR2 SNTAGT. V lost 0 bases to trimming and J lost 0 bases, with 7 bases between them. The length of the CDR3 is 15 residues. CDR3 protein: CASSDSGVSTDTQYF. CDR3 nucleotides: TGTGCCAGCAGTGACTCGGGGGTTAGCACAGATACGCAGTATTTT.